This passage covers 25 T cell receptor beta chains from one sample sequenced in a study of blood T cell repertoires in COVID-19. Method: immunoSEQ multiplex PCR; TCRdb's copy keeps in-frame clones and lacks some. The sample has about 17,000 clones, 87% seen once. The material sequenced was peripheral blood. Receptors originate from a middle-aged man with active COVID-19.

The J gene is TRBJ2-2, the V gene TRBV7-8; D may be TRBD2 (5 bases). Per germline, CDR1 SGHVS and CDR2 FQNEAQ. V was pared by 4 bases and J by 2 bases, with 14 bases between. CDR3 size: 16 residues. CDR3 loop: CASSSRWRYNTGELFF. The CDR3 bases are TGTGCCAGCAGCTCGAGATGGAGGTATAACACCGGGGAGCTGTTTTTT. Full variable domain (remainder filled in from reference TRBV7-8 and TRBJ2-2): GAGVSQSPRYKVAKRGQDVALRCDPISGHVSLFWYQQALGQGPEFLTYFQNEAQLDKSGLPSDRFFAERPEGSVSTLKIQRTQQEDSAVYLCASSSRWRYNTGELFFGEGSRLTVL.

The V and J genes are TRBV18 and TRBJ1-2; D is ambiguous. Germline V gene lookup returns CDR1 KGHSH and CDR2 LQKENI. This CDR3 has 14 residues. V dropped 3 bases and J dropped 1 base, with 9 bases sitting between them. As DNA, the CDR3 is TGTGCCAGCTCACCGGGTACAGATAACTATGGCTACACCTTC. Its translation: CASSPGTDNYGYTF.

The DNA for the CDR3 is TGTGCCACCACTCGGGAGGGCCACGGGGGCTACACCTTC. Encoded protein: CATTREGHGGYTF. This chain links TRBV19 with TRBJ1-2; D call uncertain. V was cut by 10 bases and J by 8 bases, with 20 bases left in between. This CDR3 has 13 amino acids. Germline-derived CDR1 and CDR2 are LNHDA and SQIVND (reference sequence). Complete variable domain (other parts from reference TRBV19 and TRBJ1-2): DGGITQSPKYLFRKEGQNVTLSCEQNLNHDAMYWYRQDPGQGLRLIYYSQIVNDFQKGDIAEGYSVSREKKESFPLTVTSAQKNPTAFYLCATTREGHGGYTFGSGTRLTVV.

This clone showed up just a few times. The chain is built from TRBV6-2 or TRBV6-3 and TRBJ1-5, with TRBD1 identical over 7 bases. This CDR3 spans 15 amino acids. Unmatched junction bases numbered 11, after V lost 2 bases and J lost 10 bases. Germline lookup yields CDR1 MNHEY and CDR2 SVGEGT. CDR3 coding DNA: TGTGCCAGCAGTTACCGGGACAGTGGCCTAGGACCCCAGCATTTT. Translating gives CASSYRDSGLGPQHF.

This clone was counted a single time. The V call is TRBV7-6, the J call TRBJ1-3; maybe TRBD1 (6 bases). Trimming pared 1 base from V and 5 bases from J, leaving 12 bases between. Germline assignment: CDR1 SGHVS and CDR2 FNYEAQ. The CDR3 loop spans 15 amino acids. CDR3 DNA sequence: TGTGCCAGCAGCTTAGTGTCAGGGGCGAGAAACACCATATATTTT. This gives the protein CASSLVSGARNTIYF.

The rearrangement joins TRBV29-1 to TRBJ2-1, with D unclear. V was trimmed by 5 bases and J by 3 bases, leaving 11 bases between them. The CDR3 extends over 13 amino acids. Germline CDR1 is SQVTM and CDR2 is ANQGSEA. The CDR3 reads CSVSNLLYNEQFF. CDR3 coding DNA: TGCAGCGTTTCAAACCTACTCTACAATGAGCAGTTCTTC.

The chain employs TRBV5-1 and TRBJ1-4; maybe TRBD1 (6 bases). The CDR3 totals 15 residues. From germline, CDR1 is SGHRS and CDR2 YFSETQ. V was trimmed by 2 bases and J by 3 bases, leaving 11 bases between them. The CDR3 sequence: CASSLGQSPNEKLFF. The CDR3 DNA is TGCGCCAGCAGCTTAGGACAGTCTCCTAATGAAAAACTGTTTTTT. Filled out from reference TRBV5-1 and TRBJ1-4, the complete variable domain reads KAGVTQTPRYLIKTRGQQVTLSCSPISGHRSVSWYQQTPGQGLQFLFEYFSETQRNKGNFPGRFSGRQFSNSRSEMNVSTLELGDSALYLCASSLGQSPNEKLFFGSGTQLSVL.

This clone was seen a few times. The J gene is TRBJ1-1, the V gene TRBV4-2, with TRBD1 matching over 7 bases. Looked up from germline, CDR1 is LGHNA and CDR2 is YNFKEQ. This CDR3 comprises 15 residues. V lost 0 bases, J lost 4 bases, and 5 bases stayed unmatched. CDR3 nucleotide sequence: TGTGCCAGCAGCCAAGATCGAGGGGGCGGCACTGAAGCTTTCTTT. It codes for CASSQDRGGGTEAFF.

Only a few counts were recorded for this clone. The chain links TRBV6-2 or TRBV6-3 to TRBJ1-5; TRBD1 is a possible D gene (6 bases). The CDR3 contains 16 residues. From germline, CDR1 is MNHEY and CDR2 SVGEGT. The V and J ends lost 2 bases and 2 bases respectively, with 13 bases between them. In DNA form, the CDR3 reads TGTGCCAGCAGTTACGGGGGGGCTGGGGGCAATCAGCCCCAGCATTTT. It codes for CASSYGGAGGNQPQHF.

The genes are TRBV14 and TRBJ2-3, with a weak D call TRBD2 (6 bases). The V end lost 0 bases, the J end lost 5 bases, and 15 bases lay between the germline ends. CDR1 and CDR2 from the germline V gene are SGHDN and FVKESK. The CDR3 is 16 residues long. The chain's CDR3 is CASSQDIAGMGDTQYF. The CDR3, as DNA: TGTGCCAGCAGCCAAGATATTGCGGGAATGGGAGATACGCAGTATTTT.

The V and J genes are TRBV6-2 or TRBV6-3 and TRBJ1-1; tentatively, D is TRBD1 (6 bases). The V and J ends lost 5 bases and 8 bases respectively, with 18 bases between them. CDR3 length equals 14 residues. Germline values: CDR1 MNHEY, CDR2 SVGEGT. Here the CDR3 DNA reads TGTGCCAGCAGTCCAACGCCCGTCACAGGGGAAGCTTTCTTT. Translating it yields CASSPTPVTGEAFF.

This chain joins TRBV5-6 and TRBJ2-5, with 7 nucleotides matching TRBD2. The CDR3 runs to 14 residues. The V gene's germline CDR1 is SGHDT and CDR2 YYEEEE. J was trimmed by 4 bases and V by 4 bases; bases with no gene match: 7. CDR3 amino acids: CASSPAASGETQYF. In DNA, the CDR3 is TGTGCCAGCAGCCCGGCGGCTAGCGGAGAGACCCAGTACTTC.

The J gene is TRBJ1-2, the V gene TRBV28; 12 nucleotides agree with TRBD1. This CDR3 has 18 residues. Germline-derived CDR1 and CDR2 are MDHEN and SYDVKM. The V and J ends lost 5 bases and 2 bases, in that order; junction bases with no gene match: 12. CDR3 protein: CASSNLGGTGGVNYGYTF. Written as DNA, the CDR3 is TGTGCCAGCAGTAACCTTGGGGGGACAGGGGGCGTCAACTATGGCTACACCTTC.

This clone appeared a single time. This chain uses TRBV4-3 with TRBJ2-3; a weak D match, TRBD2 (6 bases). From germline, CDR1 is LGHNA and CDR2 YSLEER. The CDR3 loop spans 14 amino acids. V shed 4 bases and J shed 2 bases, with 10 bases lying between them. The CDR3 coding sequence is TGCGCCAGCAGCCTTAGCGGTTACACAGATACGCAGTATTTT. This sequence encodes CASSLSGYTDTQYF.

This chain links TRBV24-1 with TRBJ2-2; the D gene is possibly TRBD1 (5 bases). The length of the CDR3 is 14 residues. V lost 1 base, J lost 5 bases, and 7 bases lay in between. Germline V gives CDR1 KGHDR, CDR2 SFDVKD. The CDR3: CATSDFRGTGELFF. CDR3 nucleotides: TGTGCCACCAGTGATTTTAGGGGAACCGGGGAGCTGTTTTTT.

J is TRBJ1-6 and V is TRBV6-1; D may be TRBD1 (5 bases). Trimming stripped 4 bases from V and 0 bases from J, with 22 bases between. CDR1 is MNHNS and CDR2 is SASEGT in the germline V gene. The CDR3 runs 20 residues. For the CDR3, the DNA is TGTGCCAGCAGTGCGATGACAGCACTTACCCTTAGCTCCTATAATTCACCCCTCCACTTT. It codes for CASSAMTALTLSSYNSPLHF.

The chain carries TRBV4-1 and TRBJ1-1; D is uncertain. Germline CDR1 is MGHRA and CDR2 is YSYEKL. The CDR3 runs to 14 residues. V was pared by 6 bases and J by 0 bases, with 11 bases between. CDR3 sequence reads: CASRGVLLNTEAFF. The DNA for the CDR3 is TGCGCCAGCAGGGGCGTGTTGCTGAACACTGAAGCTTTCTTT.

This sequence joins TRBV7-3 and TRBJ2-3; 11 bases line up with TRBD1. The V gene's germline CDR1 is SGHTA and CDR2 FQGTGA. This CDR3 region has 16 residues. Germline trimming cut 5 bases from V and 4 bases from J; bases unmatched to any gene: 8. CDR3 sequence: CASSQTGTGGSDTQYF. Here the CDR3 DNA reads TGTGCCAGCAGCCAAACCGGGACAGGGGGATCAGATACGCAGTATTTT.

The chain is built from TRBV7-8 and TRBJ2-1; the match to TRBD2 covers 8 bases. The CDR3 covers 17 residues. In germline, CDR1 is SGHVS, CDR2 FQNEAQ. The V gene end was trimmed by 6 bases and the J gene end by 7 bases; junction bases not matched to a gene: 17. The CDR3 loop reads CASRPKAAGEIGNEQFF. The DNA of the CDR3 is TGTGCCAGCAGACCCAAGGCAGCGGGAGAAATCGGGAATGAGCAGTTCTTC.

The V and J genes are TRBV4-2 and TRBJ2-3, with 7 bases aligning to TRBD2. The CDR3 covers 16 residues. In germline, CDR1 is LGHNA, CDR2 YNFKEQ. Trimming took 0 bases from V and 3 from J; bases not matched to a gene: 6. The CDR3 reads CASSQDGTSVTDTQYF. The DNA of the CDR3 is TGTGCCAGCAGCCAAGACGGTACTAGCGTTACAGATACGCAGTATTTT.

V usage is TRBV2 and J usage is TRBJ1-5, with D unclear. This CDR3 is 16 amino acids long. Germline assignment: CDR1 SNHLY and CDR2 FYNNEI. V lost 6 bases, J lost 0 bases, and 15 bases lay in between. The CDR3 here is CASRETPGNSNQPQHF. CDR3 nucleotide sequence: TGTGCCAGCAGAGAAACACCCGGGAATAGCAATCAGCCCCAGCATTTT.

The rearrangement uses TRBV28 and TRBJ1-1, with D unresolved. Per germline, CDR1 MDHEN and CDR2 SYDVKM. The CDR3 loop spans 14 amino acids. Trimming took 3 bases from V and 0 from J, leaving 8 bases between them. This CDR3 is CASSFPGMNTEAFF. The CDR3 DNA is TGTGCCAGCAGTTTTCCGGGGATGAACACTGAAGCTTTCTTT.

This clone has just one count. The V and J genes are TRBV4-1 and TRBJ2-2; no firm D call. Between the trimmed V and J ends, which lost 4 bases and 0 bases, there was a span of 9 bases. Per germline, CDR1 MGHRA and CDR2 YSYEKL. This CDR3 has 15 amino acids. As DNA, the CDR3 is TGCGCCAGCAGCCTAGAGACAACGAACACCGGGGAGCTGTTTTTT. Translation gives CASSLETTNTGELFF.

This rearrangement joins TRBV28 to TRBJ1-4; possibly TRBD1 for D (5 bases). Germline V gene lookup returns CDR1 MDHEN and CDR2 SYDVKM. V was trimmed by 3 bases and J by 8 bases, leaving 16 bases between them. The CDR3 covers 15 residues. For the CDR3, the DNA is TGTGCCAGCAGTTTCATGGGCAGGAGGGACGAAAAACTGTTTTTT. Protein product: CASSFMGRRDEKLFF.

The chain employs TRBV11-2 and TRBJ2-2; D not resolved. Germline lookup yields CDR1 SGHAT and CDR2 FQNNGV. The CDR3 covers 15 residues. Trimming stripped 1 base from V and 4 bases from J, with 10 bases between. CDR3 sequence (DNA): TGTGCCAGCAGCTTAGGTCACACTACCACCGGGGAGCTGTTTTTT. It is translated as CASSLGHTTTGELFF.